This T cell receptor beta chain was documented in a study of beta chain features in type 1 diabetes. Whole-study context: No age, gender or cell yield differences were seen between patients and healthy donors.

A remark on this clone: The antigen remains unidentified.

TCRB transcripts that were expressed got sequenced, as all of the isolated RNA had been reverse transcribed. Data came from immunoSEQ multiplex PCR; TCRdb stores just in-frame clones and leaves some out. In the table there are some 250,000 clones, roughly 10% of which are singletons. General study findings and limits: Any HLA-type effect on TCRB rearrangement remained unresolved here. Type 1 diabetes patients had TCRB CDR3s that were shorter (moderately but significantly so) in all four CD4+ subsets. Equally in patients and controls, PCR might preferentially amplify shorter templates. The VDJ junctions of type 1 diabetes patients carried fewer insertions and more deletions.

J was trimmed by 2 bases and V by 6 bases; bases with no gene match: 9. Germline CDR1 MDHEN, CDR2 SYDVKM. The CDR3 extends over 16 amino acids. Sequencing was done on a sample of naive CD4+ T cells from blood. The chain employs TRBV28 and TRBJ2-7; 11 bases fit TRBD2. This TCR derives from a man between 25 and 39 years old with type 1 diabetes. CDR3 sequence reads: CASSTPTSGGTYEQYF. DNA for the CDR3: TGTGCCAGCAGCACCCCCACTAGCGGGGGCACCTACGAGCAGTACTTC.